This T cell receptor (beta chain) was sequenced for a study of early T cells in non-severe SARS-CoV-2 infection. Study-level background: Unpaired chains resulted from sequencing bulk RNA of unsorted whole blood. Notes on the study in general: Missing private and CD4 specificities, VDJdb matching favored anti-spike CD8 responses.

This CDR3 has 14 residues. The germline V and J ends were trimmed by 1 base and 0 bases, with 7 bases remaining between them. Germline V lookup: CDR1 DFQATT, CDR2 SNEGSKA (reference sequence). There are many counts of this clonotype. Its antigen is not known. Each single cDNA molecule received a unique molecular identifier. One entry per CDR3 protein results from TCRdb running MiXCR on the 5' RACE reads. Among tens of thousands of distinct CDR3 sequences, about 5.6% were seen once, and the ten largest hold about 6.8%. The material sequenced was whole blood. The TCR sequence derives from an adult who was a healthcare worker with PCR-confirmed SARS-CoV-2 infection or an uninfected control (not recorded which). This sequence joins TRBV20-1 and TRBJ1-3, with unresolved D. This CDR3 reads CSARGPISGNTIYF. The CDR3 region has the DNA TGCAGTGCTAGAGGACCGATCTCTGGAAACACCATATATTTT.